Listed below are T cell receptor beta chains from one sample, sequenced in a study of cytomegalovirus exposure and HLA in healthy donors. TCRdb keeps only in-frame clones here, not all; method: immunoSEQ multiplex PCR. This sample contains 200,000 to 250,000 clones. Source material: PBMCs. These receptors originate from a woman in her twenties or thirties in good health and CMV-seropositive. Each CDR3 is given with its conserved first and last residue.

j_call | v_call | cdr3_aa
TRBJ1-3 | TRBV10-2 | CASSIPGSGNTIYF
TRBJ1-1 | TRBV18 | CASSPPRGQGTNTEAFF
TRBJ2-1 | TRBV4-1 | CASSQPGLAGGRMNEQFF
TRBJ2-7 | TRBV7-9 | CASSSAYEQYF
TRBJ1-3 | TRBV18 | CASSPLNAGNTIYF
TRBJ1-2 | TRBV12-5 | CASGRDQGYYGYTF
TRBJ1-1 | TRBV11-2 | CASSTNGQGAEAFF
TRBJ2-1 | TRBV27 | CASKTSGGALPNEQFF
TRBJ2-2 | TRBV4-1 | CASSQDYQTTSNTGELFF
TRBJ2-1 | TRBV10-3 | CAISQRESYNEQFF
TRBJ2-5 | TRBV28 | CASSSPDTPQETQYF
TRBJ2-7 | TRBV30 | CAWSVPISRGRSFNYEQYF
TRBJ1-5 | TRBV4-2 | CASSQDRYYEQPQHF